The sequence of this T cell receptor (beta chain) was determined in a study of T cells after yellow fever vaccination (dated by TCRdb to about 2019). In the study overall: Libraries from fractions with low cell numbers were prepared with the SMART-Seq v4 Ultra Low Input RNA kit. To follow T-cell clones before and after both primary and booster YFV17D yellow fever vaccination, bulk TCR alpha and beta repertoires underwent longitudinal sequencing. Two healthy male donors, one aged 18 to 29 and one aged 30 to 40 years, were included in the cohort. Blood was collected at multiple timepoints before and after primary and secondary immunization, and bulk PBMC replicates and cell subsets were isolated.

V is shortened by 1 base, J by 0 bases, and the region joining them spans 4 bases. The CDR3, from cysteine to phenylalanine, totals 14 residues. Left in the record is the CDR3 DNA by itself, 42 bases read in frame from the first base. Based on the germline V gene, the CDR1 and CDR2 sequences are SNHLY and FYNNEI. The treatment or condition label, read with the paper, signifies: live attenuated yellow fever vaccine strain. At each blood-draw timepoint, two biological replicates of bulk PBMCs were obtained. A standard Ficoll-Paque protocol was used to isolate PBMCs from peripheral blood. RNA was extracted with TriZol from bulk PBMCs, CD4 and CD8 fractions, and dextramer-positive and dextramer-negative fractions. Data came from an Illumina NovaSeq 6000. TCR cDNA was made using 5'RACE template switching, a step that added a universal primer site and unique molecular identifiers. Priming for cDNA synthesis came from both the TCR alpha and TCR beta constant segments. Library amplification used two PCR steps, and the second PCR step added sample barcodes and sequencing adapters. Sequencing of the libraries was done on either Illumina HiSeq 2500 (2x100 bp) or NovaSeq (2x150 bp). The source study handled its data this way. MIGEC was used to demultiplex reads and collapse the reads into UMI consensus sequences, and MiXCR was used for V(D)J alignment. Vaccine-responding clonotypes were identified with edgeR using replicate PBMC samples, with FDR below 0.01 and a log2 fold change above 5 up to day 15 being required. CD4 or CD8 identity was assigned to each bulk clonotype according to whether the clonotype was present at higher abundance in the sequenced CD4 repertoire or the sequenced CD8 repertoire. Using fastp trimming at Q25 and MiXCR clonotype assembly, TCRdb reanalyzed the public sequencing data and kept in-frame beta chains. All rows with the same CDR3 protein become a single entry with the most common DNA and genes. These V and J calls derive from TCRdb rather than the authors' analysis. Counted in this sample were hundreds of thousands of distinct CDR3 sequences; 18% of them appeared once. Of the sample, about 18% is held by the ten largest clones.

Concerning this clonotype: Its cognate antigen has yet to be identified. No base quality information exists; no much larger clone differs at one position.

Results the study describes overall, beyond this receptor: A small fraction of clonotypes showed up in both the CD4 and CD8 compartments, probably as a result of convergent recombination. Because only a couple of donors were included in the study, the extent to which the findings can be generalized is limited. The secondary T-cell response was weaker than the primary response but faster, peaking on day 5 instead of day 15. After the booster, most of the clones that had expanded following primary vaccination were detected again (around 97% of CD4 and 85% to 90% of CD8), which suggests that memory was broadly maintained. Computational filtering was needed because FACS-sorted repertoires could contain abundant contaminating clonotypes from the bulk population.

The rearranged chain carries TRBV2 and TRBJ1-5, with the D gene call left open. The sequence was collected from a young man who received the YFV17D yellow fever vaccine. The sequencing used PBMCs, collected before the yellow fever booster vaccination. The encoded CDR3 is CASSEEGSNQPQHF. The nucleotide sequence reads as follows: TGTGCCAGCAGTGAAGAGGGTAGCAATCAGCCCCAGCATTTT. The variable domain in full, with residues beyond the CDR3 obtained from the reference TRBV2 and TRBJ1-5 genes, is EPEVTQTPSHQVTQMGQEVILRCVPISNHLYFYWYRQILGQKVEFLVSFYNNEISEKSEIFDDQFSVERPDGSNFTLKIRSTKLEDSAMYFCASSEEGSNQPQHFGDGTRLSIL.